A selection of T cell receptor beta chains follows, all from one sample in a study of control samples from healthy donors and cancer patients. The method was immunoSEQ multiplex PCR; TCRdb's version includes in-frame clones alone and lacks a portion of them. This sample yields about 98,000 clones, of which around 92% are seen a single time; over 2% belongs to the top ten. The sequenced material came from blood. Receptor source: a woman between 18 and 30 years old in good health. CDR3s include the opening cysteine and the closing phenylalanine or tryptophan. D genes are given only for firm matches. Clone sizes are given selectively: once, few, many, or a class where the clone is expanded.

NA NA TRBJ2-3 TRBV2 CASSLDRMGTQYF TGTGCCAGCAGCCTCGACCGAATGGGTACGCAGTATTTT
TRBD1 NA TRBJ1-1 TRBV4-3 CASSQERDSEAFF TGCGCCAGCAGCCAAGAGCGGGACAGTGAAGCTTTCTTT
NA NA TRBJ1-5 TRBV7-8 CASSLSRVLNQPQHF TGTGCCAGCAGCCTATCGCGGGTTCTCAATCAGCCCCAGCATTTT
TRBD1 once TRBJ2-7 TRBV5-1 CASSIARDRGSSYEQYF TGCGCCAGCAGCATCGCCCGGGACAGGGGATCCTCCTACGAGCAGTACTTC
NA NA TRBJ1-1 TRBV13 CASSSSHDGNTEAFF TGTGCCAGCAGCTCTTCCCACGACGGAAACACTGAAGCTTTCTTT
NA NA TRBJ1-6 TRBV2 CASSATWSPLHF TGTGCCAGCAGTGCGACGTGGTCACCCCTCCACTTT
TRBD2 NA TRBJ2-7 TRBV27 CASSSWGLAGPTWTYEQYF TGTGCCAGCAGCTCCTGGGGACTAGCGGGACCCACATGGACCTACGAGCAGTACTTC
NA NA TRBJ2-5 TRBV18 CASSPLQGGGTETQYF TGTGCCAGCTCACCATTGCAGGGAGGAGGGACAGAGACCCAGTACTTC
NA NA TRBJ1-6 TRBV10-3 CAIRGQTHALHF TGTGCCATCAGAGGACAGACTCATGCCCTCCACTTT
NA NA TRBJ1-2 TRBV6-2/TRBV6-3 CASSDPLRGYGYTF TGTGCCAGCAGTGACCCTTTGAGGGGCTATGGCTACACCTTC
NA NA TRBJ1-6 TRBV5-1 CASSLTGKNSPLHF TGCGCCAGCAGCCTTACAGGGAAGAATTCACCCCTCCACTTT
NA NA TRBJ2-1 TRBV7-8 CASSASADEQFF TGTGCCAGCAGCGCCTCCGCGGATGAGCAGTTCTTC
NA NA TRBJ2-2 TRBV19 CASMGHPGELFF TGTGCCAGTATGGGGCATCCCGGGGAGCTGTTTTTT
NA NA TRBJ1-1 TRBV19 CASTITEGTGNTEAFF TGTGCCAGTACCATTACGGAGGGTACCGGGAACACTGAAGCTTTCTTT
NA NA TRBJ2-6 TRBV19 CASSPQPGIGANVLTF TGTGCCAGTAGTCCCCAGCCCGGGATTGGGGCCAACGTCCTGACTTTC
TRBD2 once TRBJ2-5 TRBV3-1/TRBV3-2 CASSQLGGEETQYF TGTGCCAGCAGCCAACTGGGGGGGGAGGAGACCCAGTACTTC
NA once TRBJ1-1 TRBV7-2 CASSPETLDAEAFF TGTGCCAGCAGTCCGGAGACCCTAGACGCTGAAGCTTTCTTT
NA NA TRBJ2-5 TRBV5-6 CASSLVLGQETQYF TGTGCCAGCAGCTTGGTGCTGGGCCAAGAGACCCAGTACTTC
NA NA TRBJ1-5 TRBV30 CAWSPNRGQPQHF TGTGCCTGGAGTCCCAATCGGGGTCAGCCCCAGCATTTT
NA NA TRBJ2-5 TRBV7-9 CASRPPVRGGYETQYF TGTGCCAGCAGACCGCCCGTCAGGGGGGGCTACGAGACCCAGTACTTC
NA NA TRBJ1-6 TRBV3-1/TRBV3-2 CASSPRTAHNSPLHF TGTGCCAGCAGCCCGAGGACAGCCCATAATTCACCCCTCCACTTT
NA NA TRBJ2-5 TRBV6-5 CASSYSGGWPEETQYF TGTGCCAGCAGTTACTCTGGGGGGTGGCCCGAAGAGACCCAGTACTTC
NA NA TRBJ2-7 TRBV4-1 CASSQDPQGRGYEQYF TGCGCCAGCAGCCAAGATCCCCAGGGGAGAGGCTACGAGCAGTACTTC
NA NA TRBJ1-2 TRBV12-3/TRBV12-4 CASSGQDYGYTF TGTGCCAGCAGCGGACAAGACTATGGCTACACCTTC
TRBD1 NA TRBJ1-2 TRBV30 CAWSETGVDGYTF TGTGCCTGGAGTGAAACAGGGGTGGATGGCTACACCTTC
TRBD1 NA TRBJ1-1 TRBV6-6 CASSYSTGKTTEAFF TGTGCCAGCAGTTACTCGACAGGGAAGACGACTGAAGCTTTCTTT
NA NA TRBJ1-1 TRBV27 CASTKQGGNTEAFF TGTGCCAGCACCAAACAGGGTGGGAACACTGAAGCTTTCTTT
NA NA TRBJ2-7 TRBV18 CASSPAWLGEQYF TGTGCCAGCTCACCTGCGTGGCTGGGAGAGCAGTACTTC
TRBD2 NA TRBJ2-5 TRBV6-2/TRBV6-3 CASSFWTSAQETQYF TGTGCCAGCAGTTTCTGGACTAGCGCCCAAGAGACCCAGTACTTC
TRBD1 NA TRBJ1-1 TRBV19 CASSIGQGARVSTEAFF TGTGCCAGTAGTATAGGTCAGGGGGCGCGAGTTAGCACTGAAGCTTTCTTT
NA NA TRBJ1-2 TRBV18 CASSPSGQLIGYTF TGTGCCAGCTCACCTTCAGGACAGCTCATTGGCTACACCTTC
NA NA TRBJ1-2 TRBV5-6 CASSLIGEIAGYTF TGTGCCAGCAGCTTGATCGGGGAGATTGCTGGCTACACCTTC
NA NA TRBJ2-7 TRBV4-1 CASSQVGSVSYEQYF TGCGCCAGCAGCCAAGTGGGTTCTGTCTCCTACGAGCAGTACTTC
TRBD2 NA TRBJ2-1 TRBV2 CASRWEGDNEQFF TGTGCCAGCAGGTGGGAGGGAGACAATGAGCAGTTCTTC
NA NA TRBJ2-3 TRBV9 CASSVSWWGISSTDTQYF TGTGCCAGCAGCGTCTCGTGGTGGGGGATTTCTAGCACAGATACGCAGTATTTT
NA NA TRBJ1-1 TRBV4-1 CASSLRDLSSPSNTEAFF TGCGCCAGCAGCCTTCGGGACCTCTCATCCCCCTCGAACACTGAAGCTTTCTTT
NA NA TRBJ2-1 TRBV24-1 CATSDYPGHNEQFF TGTGCCACCAGTGATTATCCGGGGCACAATGAGCAGTTCTTC
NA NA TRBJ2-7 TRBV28 CASSNLYEQYF TGTGCCAGCAGTAACCTATACGAGCAGTACTTC
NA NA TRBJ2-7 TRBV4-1 CASSQVGGVPYEQYF TGCGCCAGCAGCCAAGTGGGCGGGGTTCCCTACGAGCAGTACTTC
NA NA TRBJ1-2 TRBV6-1 CASSEDLRGVYGYTF TGTGCCAGCAGTGAAGACCTTAGGGGAGTCTATGGCTACACCTTC
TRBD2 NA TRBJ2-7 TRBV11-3 CASSFGASGSSGYEQYF TGTGCCAGCAGCTTTGGGGCTAGCGGGAGTTCTGGGTACGAGCAGTACTTC
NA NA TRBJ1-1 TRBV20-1 CSASPPMEAFF TGCAGTGCTAGCCCCCCGATGGAAGCTTTCTTT
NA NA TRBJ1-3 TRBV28 CASLPLSAGKSGNTIYF TGTGCCAGCCTCCCCCTTTCGGCAGGGAAGTCTGGAAACACCATATATTTT
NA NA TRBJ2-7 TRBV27 CASSLQSSYEQYF TGTGCCAGCAGTTTGCAGAGCTCCTACGAGCAGTACTTC
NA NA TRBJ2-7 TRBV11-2 CASSQGRHPSYEQYF TGTGCCAGCAGCCAAGGACGGCACCCATCCTACGAGCAGTACTTC